This entry lists 18 T cell receptor beta chains sequenced from one sample in a study of shared clonotypes between healthy human individuals (dated by TCRdb to the early 2020s). CD8 naive samples were CD45RO-negative cells positively selected for CCR7, giving a CD45RA+CCR7+ population that excluded TemRA cells. The library was produced with the immunoSEQ multiplex PCR assay. This immuneACCESS table, as held by TCRdb, lists in-frame sequences with V and J called but not all clones. Of the missing ones, under half trace to an unresolved V gene in checked studies; the others have no known cause. For this sample there are roughly 810,000 clones; just over 95% appear just once. The ten largest clones represent under 0.25% of the sample. The specimen sequenced was naive CD8+ T cells sorted from blood. Explained via the paper, the cell subset or site label denotes: CD45RA+CCR7+. These receptors all stem from a man aged 25 to 40 in good health.

The rearrangement joins TRBV27 to TRBJ1-1; D gene unclear. V lost 4 bases and J lost 2, with 8 bases in between. The CDR3 spans 13 residues. Germline CDR1 reads MNHEY; CDR2 reads SMNVEV (reference sequence). The CDR3 here is CASSSLANTEAFF. CDR3 DNA sequence: TGTGCCAGCAGTTCTTTGGCAAACACTGAAGCTTTCTTT.

This chain links TRBV7-9 with TRBJ2-2, with 9 positions matching TRBD2. Germline V gene lookup returns CDR1 SEHNR and CDR2 FQNEAQ (reference sequence). Germline trimming cut 7 bases from V and 1 base from J; bases unmatched to any gene: 10. The CDR3 covers 17 residues. CDR3 sequence (DNA): TGTGCCAGCACCCTCGCGCGGGAGGGCATGAACACCGGGGAGCTGTTTTTT. Protein product: CASTLAREGMNTGELFF.

The V call is TRBV27, the J call TRBJ2-7, with D tentatively TRBD2 (6 bases). Germline CDR1 is MNHEY and CDR2 is SMNVEV (reference sequence). The CDR3 totals 15 residues. V was cut by 4 bases and J by 3 bases, with 16 bases left in between. CDR3 loop: CASSWGPLGGYEQYF. In DNA form, the CDR3 reads TGTGCCAGCAGTTGGGGACCTCTGGGGGGCTACGAGCAGTACTTC.

The J gene is TRBJ2-5, the V gene TRBV6-5; D is unclear. The V and J ends lost 6 bases and 4 bases respectively, with 18 bases between them. Germline assignment: CDR1 MNHEY and CDR2 SVGAGI. This CDR3 contains 15 residues. The CDR3 reads CASSPRSNRLETQYF. The CDR3 DNA reads TGTGCCAGCAGCCCACGGTCAAACCGCTTAGAGACCCAGTACTTC.

The J gene is TRBJ2-7, the V gene TRBV27; D is tentatively TRBD1 or TRBD2 (6 bases each). CDR3 size: 13 residues. The V end was cut by 6 bases, the J end by 3 bases, with 12 bases between. Germline assignment: CDR1 MNHEY and CDR2 SMNVEV (reference sequence). The CDR3 DNA follows: TGTGCCAGCAGCCGAGGGGGGTTCTACGAGCAGTACTTC. Protein sequence: CASSRGGFYEQYF.

This chain uses TRBV5-1 with TRBJ2-3; D is unresolved. CDR1 SGHRS and CDR2 YFSETQ come from the germline V gene. The CDR3 loop spans 14 amino acids. The V and J ends lost 3 bases and 2 bases respectively, with 10 bases between them. The CDR3 is CASSSEHYTDTQYF. Here the CDR3 DNA reads TGCGCCAGCAGCTCGGAGCATTACACAGATACGCAGTATTTT.

The gene calls are TRBV11-2 and TRBJ1-4; unclear D gene. Trimming stripped 5 bases from V and 3 bases from J, with 16 bases between. CDR3 size: 16 residues. The germline V gene has CDR1 SGHAT and CDR2 FQNNGV. CDR3 amino acids: CASSLSPAGPNEKLFF. The CDR3 region has the DNA TGTGCCAGCAGCCTCTCCCCAGCGGGCCCTAATGAAAAACTGTTTTTT.

This chain links TRBV2 with TRBJ2-7, with 9 bases fitting TRBD2. The trim removed 4 bases at V and 3 bases at J, leaving 10 bases unmatched. Germline CDR1 reads SNHLY; CDR2 reads FYNNEI. The CDR3 is made up of 16 amino acids. In DNA, the CDR3 is TGTGCCAGCAGTGTTTCGGCTAGCGGGAAAGTCTACGAGCAGTACTTC. Translation: CASSVSASGKVYEQYF.

This sequence joins TRBV2 and TRBJ2-7; D remains ambiguous. V shed 8 bases and J shed 2 bases, with 10 bases lying between them. CDR1 and CDR2 (germline): SNHLY, FYNNEI. CDR3 length: 12 residues. In nucleotides, the CDR3 is TGTGCCAGCCAGGCTGTAACCTACGAGCAGTACTTC. It encodes CASQAVTYEQYF. Drawing the rest from reference TRBV2 and TRBJ2-7, the complete variable domain is EPEVTQTPSHQVTQMGQEVILRCVPISNHLYFYWYRQILGQKVEFLVSFYNNEISEKSEIFDDQFSVERPDGSNFTLKIRSTKLEDSAMYFCASQAVTYEQYFGPGTRLTVT.

The chain carries TRBV7-8 and TRBJ2-5; 7 bases are a match to TRBD1. V dropped 1 base and J dropped 1; count of bases not matched to a gene: 6. There are 16 residues in the CDR3. Per the germline V gene, CDR1 is SGHVS and CDR2 is FQNEAQ. The CDR3 DNA sequence: TGTGCCAGCAGCTTAGGAGAAGGGGACAGCCAAGAGACCCAGTACTTC. This encodes CASSLGEGDSQETQYF.

V and J are TRBV14 and TRBJ2-5, with no clear D. Trimming removed 0 bases at V and 2 bases at J, with 10 bases between. This CDR3 is 15 amino acids long. In germline, CDR1 is SGHDN, CDR2 FVKESK. The CDR3 sequence is CASSQDLGRQETQYF. CDR3 DNA: TGTGCCAGCAGCCAAGATTTGGGAAGACAAGAGACCCAGTACTTC.

J is TRBJ2-7 and V is TRBV19; D remains unclear. The ends were cut back, 3 bases at V and 4 bases at J, with 13 bases in the middle. CDR3 length: 14 amino acids. Germline CDR1 LNHDA, CDR2 SQIVND (reference sequence). CDR3 loop: CASSMALNGYEQYF. For the CDR3, the DNA is TGTGCCAGTAGTATGGCGCTTAATGGATACGAGCAGTACTTC.

The chain couples TRBV6-1 to TRBJ2-7, with D perhaps TRBD1 (5 bases). The CDR3 is 16 amino acids. V was clipped by 0 bases and J by 2 bases, with 14 bases between them. Germline CDR1 is MNHNS and CDR2 is SASEGT. CDR3 sequence (DNA): TGTGCCAGCAGTGAAGCGCTAGGGGTATTTACCTACGAGCAGTACTTC. This sequence encodes CASSEALGVFTYEQYF.

This chain joins TRBV4-1 and TRBJ2-7; 7 positions agree with TRBD1. Trimming took 5 bases from V and 1 from J; bases not matched to a gene: 5. This CDR3 region has 14 residues. Per germline, CDR1 MGHRA and CDR2 YSYEKL. CDR3 amino acids: CASSDRQGSYEQYF. The CDR3 region has the DNA TGCGCCAGCAGCGATCGACAGGGATCCTACGAGCAGTACTTC.

The chain links TRBV10-3 to TRBJ2-7; TRBD2 might be the D (6 bases). CDR1 is ENHRY and CDR2 is SYGVKD in the germline V gene. This CDR3 has 16 amino acids. The V and J ends lost 0 bases and 3 bases respectively, with 15 bases between them. The CDR3 loop is CAISESLSGSNYEQYF. Here the CDR3 DNA reads TGTGCCATCAGTGAGTCCCTAAGCGGGTCCAACTACGAGCAGTACTTC.

The CDR3 DNA is TGTGCCAGCAGCTTAGGACAAAATGAGCAGTTCTTC. Translating gives CASSLGQNEQFF. This chain uses TRBV7-3 with TRBJ2-1; a weak D match, TRBD1 (5 bases). Germline assignment: CDR1 SGHTA and CDR2 FQGTGA. With 2 bases removed from V and 7 bases from J, the gap between germline ends came to 6 bases. The CDR3 is 12 amino acids. Complete variable domain (other parts from reference TRBV7-3 and TRBJ2-1): GAGVSQTPSNKVTEKGKYVELRCDPISGHTALYWYRQSLGQGPEFLIYFQGTGAADDSGLPNDRFFAVRPEGSVSTLKIQRTERGDSAVYLCASSLGQNEQFFGPGTRLTVL.

The CDR3 DNA sequence: TGTGCCAGCAGCGTCGATCAGGGTGAAGCTTTCTTT. Protein product: CASSVDQGEAFF. This chain connects TRBV9 to TRBJ1-1; the D gene is possibly TRBD1 (5 bases). The CDR3 sequence is 12 residues long. Per germline, CDR1 SGDLS and CDR2 YYNGEE. V was clipped by 2 bases and J by 7 bases, with 9 bases between them.

V gene TRBV2 combines with J gene TRBJ2-5; 10 positions agree with TRBD2. In germline, CDR1 is SNHLY, CDR2 FYNNEI. CDR3 length: 19 residues. The junction had 18 bases not matched to a gene; V was cut back by 3 bases and J by 5 bases. The CDR3 protein is CASSDWLAGETLSGETQYF. The CDR3 bases are TGTGCCAGCAGTGATTGGCTAGCGGGAGAAACGCTCTCGGGTGAGACCCAGTACTTC.